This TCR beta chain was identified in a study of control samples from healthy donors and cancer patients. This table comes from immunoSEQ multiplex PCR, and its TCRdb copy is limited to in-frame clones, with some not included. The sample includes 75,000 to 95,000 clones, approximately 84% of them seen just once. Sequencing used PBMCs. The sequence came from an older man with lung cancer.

This CDR3 is CASSMGGIDTGELFF. Written as DNA, the CDR3 is TGTGCCAGTAGTATGGGAGGGATAGACACCGGGGAGCTGTTTTTT. This rearrangement joins TRBV19 to TRBJ2-2, with TRBD2 matching 7 bases. CDR3 length: 15 residues. Germline V gene data show CDR1 as LNHDA and CDR2 as SQIVND (reference sequence). V lost 3 bases to trimming and J lost 3 bases; unmatched junction nucleotides: 4.